This T cell receptor beta chain appears in the sequencing data of a study of T cell responses to AZD1222 COVID-19 vaccine. Study at large: Second doses were pooled across both intervals (about 4 or about 12 weeks).

V lost 7 bases and J 1 base, leaving 14 bases between the germline ends. The CDR3 extends over 14 amino acids. The germline CDR1 and CDR2 sequences are SGHNT and YYREEE (reference sequence). Study-level findings and limits: Regions left unmutated in variants are reportedly the target of nearly half of spike-specific TCRs. Spike-wide vaccine-associated CD4 TCRs dominated at 160-218 and 743-854.

Generated by immunoSEQ multiplex PCR, the TCRdb table keeps only in-frame clones and is missing some. The data show around 100,000 clones, 80% to 90% seen once. Notes on this clone: No antigen is known for it.

V gene TRBV5-4 combines with J gene TRBJ1-1; the D is unclear. Sample: peripheral blood, taken on day 0 of AZD1222 vaccination. The TCR comes from an adult in good health. This CDR3 is CASLQADSNTEAFF. In nucleotides, the CDR3 is TGTGCCAGCCTGCAGGCCGACTCGAACACTGAAGCTTTCTTT.